These 10 T cell receptor beta chains originate from one sample sequenced in a study of blood T cell repertoires in COVID-19 (dated by TCRdb to about 2020). The library was generated by the immunoSEQ multiplex PCR assay. This is the immuneACCESS table as TCRdb keeps it, with only in-frame sequences that have V and J called. A part of the clones is gone; compared with another copy, unresolved V genes explain less than half, and the rest is unexplained. For this sample there are roughly 70,000 clones; 65% to 85% appear just once. 4.8% of the sample goes to the ten largest clones. The sample was peripheral blood. The receptors stem from a woman of 80 years or more with active or convalescent COVID-19.

The chain couples TRBV5-8 to TRBJ1-2, with 9 bases fitting TRBD1. CDR1 is SGHTS, CDR2 YDEGEE, per germline. This CDR3 region has 18 residues. Unmatched junction bases numbered 16, after V lost 4 bases and J lost 3 bases. CDR3 loop: CASSDERDRVLGHYGYTF. Written as DNA, the CDR3 is TGTGCCAGCAGCGACGAACGGGACAGGGTTCTCGGCCACTATGGCTACACCTTC.

The genes are TRBV7-2 and TRBJ1-3; 8 nucleotides match TRBD1. There are 16 residues in the CDR3. J was trimmed by 4 bases and V by 0 bases; bases with no gene match: 5. Germline V lookup: CDR1 SGHTA, CDR2 FQGNSA. CDR3 DNA sequence: TGTGCCAGCAGCTTAGCGTTGACAGGGGTAGGAAACACCATATATTTT. Protein sequence: CASSLALTGVGNTIYF.

V usage is TRBV2 and J usage is TRBJ2-2, with D maybe TRBD2 (6 bases). Trimming removed 8 bases at V and 4 bases at J, with 20 bases between. The CDR3 has 16 residues. Germline V gene lookup returns CDR1 SNHLY and CDR2 FYNNEI. CDR3 protein: CASSGRGARATGELFF. The CDR3 coding sequence is TGTGCCAGCTCAGGGCGGGGAGCCCGGGCCACCGGGGAGCTGTTTTTT.

The gene calls are TRBV5-1 and TRBJ2-7; 9 bases fit TRBD1. This CDR3 has 15 amino acids. The junction had 6 bases not matched to a gene; V was cut back by 2 bases and J by 3 bases. Looked up from germline, CDR1 is SGHRS and CDR2 is YFSETQ. The CDR3 sequence is CASSFPGQGIYEQYF. CDR3 DNA sequence: TGCGCCAGCAGCTTCCCCGGACAGGGGATCTACGAGCAGTACTTC.

The rearrangement uses TRBV19 and TRBJ2-2, with TRBD2 matching 10 bases. Unmatched junction bases numbered 10, after V lost 2 bases and J lost 4 bases. Per the germline V gene, CDR1 is LNHDA and CDR2 is SQIVND (reference sequence). The CDR3 loop spans 18 amino acids. The CDR3: CASSIWGAGGPGTGELFF. CDR3 DNA sequence: TGTGCCAGTAGTATATGGGGAGCGGGAGGGCCGGGCACCGGGGAGCTGTTTTTT.

This clone was recorded once. The V gene is TRBV7-2, the J gene TRBJ1-1, with 11 bases aligning to TRBD1. Per germline, CDR1 SGHTA and CDR2 FQGNSA. Germline trimming cut 5 bases from V and 2 bases from J; bases unmatched to any gene: 7. The CDR3 contains 16 residues. CDR3 sequence (DNA): TGTGCCAGCAGCACCTCAGGGACAGGGGGTAACACTGAAGCTTTCTTT. This translates into CASSTSGTGGNTEAFF.

The chain carries TRBV5-6 and TRBJ2-7; TRBD1 matches 8 bases. Germline V gene sequence: CDR1 SGHDT, CDR2 YYEEEE. The trim removed 2 bases at V and 9 bases at J, leaving 7 bases unmatched. This CDR3 region has 13 residues. The CDR3 bases are TGTGCCAGCAGCTTACGGACAGGGCGGCGGCAGTACTTC. It is translated as CASSLRTGRRQYF. The entire variable domain, with the rest obtained from reference TRBV5-6 and TRBJ2-7, is as follows: DAGVTQSPTHLIKTRGQQVTLRCSPKSGHDTVSWYQQALGQGPQFIFQYYEEEERQRGNFPDRFSGHQFPNYSSELNVNALLLGDSALYLCASSLRTGRRQYFGPGTRLTVT.

This chain uses TRBV14 with TRBJ2-1; D remains unclear. The CDR3 contains 14 residues. Germline V lookup: CDR1 SGHDN, CDR2 FVKESK. The V end was cut by 1 base, the J end by 6 bases, with 10 bases between. The CDR3 spells CASSQASISNEQFF. CDR3 nucleotides: TGTGCCAGCAGCCAAGCTAGTATAAGCAATGAGCAGTTCTTC. Supplemented by reference TRBV14 and TRBJ2-1, the full variable domain reads EAGVTQFPSHSVIEKGQTVTLRCDPISGHDNLYWYRRVMGKEIKFLLHFVKESKQDESGMPNNRFLAERTGGTYSTLKVQPAELEDSGVYFCASSQASISNEQFFGPGTRLTVL.

This clone was seen only a few times. This chain connects TRBV5-6 to TRBJ2-7, with D perhaps matching TRBD1 (6 bases). Between the trimmed V and J ends, which lost 4 bases and 1 base, there was a span of 15 bases. CDR1 and CDR2 (germline): SGHDT, YYEEEE. This CDR3 has 15 amino acids. CDR3 residues: CASSQGVQGSYEQYF. The CDR3 DNA sequence: TGTGCCAGCAGCCAAGGGGTACAGGGTTCCTACGAGCAGTACTTC. Full variable domain (outside the CDR3, taken from reference TRBV5-6 and TRBJ2-7): DAGVTQSPTHLIKTRGQQVTLRCSPKSGHDTVSWYQQALGQGPQFIFQYYEEEERQRGNFPDRFSGHQFPNYSSELNVNALLLGDSALYLCASSQGVQGSYEQYFGPGTRLTVT.

The V gene is TRBV24-1, the J gene TRBJ1-1; D is unresolved. Between the trimmed V and J ends, which lost 1 base and 14 bases, there was a span of 13 bases. The V gene's germline CDR1 is KGHDR and CDR2 SFDVKD. The CDR3 totals 12 residues. CDR3: CATSDLELPKFF. The DNA of the CDR3 is TGTGCCACCAGTGATTTAGAACTTCCGAAATTCTTT.